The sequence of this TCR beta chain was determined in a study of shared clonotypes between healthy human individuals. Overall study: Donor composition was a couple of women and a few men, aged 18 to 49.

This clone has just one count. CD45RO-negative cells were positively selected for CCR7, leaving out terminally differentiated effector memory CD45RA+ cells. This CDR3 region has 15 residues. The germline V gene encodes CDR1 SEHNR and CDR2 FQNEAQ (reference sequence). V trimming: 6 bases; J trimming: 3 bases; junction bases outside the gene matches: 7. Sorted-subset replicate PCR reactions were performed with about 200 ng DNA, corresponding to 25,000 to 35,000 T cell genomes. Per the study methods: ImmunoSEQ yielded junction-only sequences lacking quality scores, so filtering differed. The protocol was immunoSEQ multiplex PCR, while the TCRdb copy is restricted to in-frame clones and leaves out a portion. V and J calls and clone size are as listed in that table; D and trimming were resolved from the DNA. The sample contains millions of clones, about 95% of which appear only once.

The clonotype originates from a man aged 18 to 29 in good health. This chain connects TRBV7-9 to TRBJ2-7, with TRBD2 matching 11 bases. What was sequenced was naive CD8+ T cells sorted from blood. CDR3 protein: CASSPTSGGLYEQYF. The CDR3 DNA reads TGTGCCAGCAGTCCTACTAGCGGGGGACTCTACGAGCAGTACTTC.